These 9 T cell receptor beta chains were all obtained from the same sample, sequenced in a study of CD8 T cells in ankylosing spondylitis. In TCRdb, the 5' RACE reads were re-called with MiXCR into one record per CDR3 protein. The sample has some 92,000 distinct CDR3 sequences, 27% seen once; the top ten hold roughly 59%. Input material: blood, either unsorted or a sorted T cell fraction (not recorded which). These TCRs come from a male donor with ankylosing spondylitis or in good health (not recorded which).

The gene calls are TRBV12-3 or TRBV12-4 and TRBJ2-7; 8 bases map to TRBD1. The CDR3 is made up of 15 amino acids. The V and J ends lost 6 bases and 4 bases, in that order; junction bases with no gene match: 11. As DNA, the CDR3 is TGTGCCAGCAGCCCGTCGGCGACAGGGGATTACGAGCAGTACGTC. Translated: CASSPSATGDYEQYV.

The chain carries TRBV20-1 and TRBJ2-4; TRBD1 is a possible D gene (6 bases). CDR1 is DFQATT, CDR2 SNEGSKA, per germline (reference sequence). The CDR3 has 13 amino acids. Trimming left V 6 bases short and J 8 bases short, with 17 bases between. The CDR3 region is CSAPGTLVDIQYF. CDR3 DNA sequence: TGCAGTGCCCCTGGGACATTAGTGGACATTCAGTACTTC.

V and J are TRBV7-9 and TRBJ1-1; TRBD1 matches 7 bases. The CDR3 loop spans 13 amino acids. Trimming at V came to 5 bases and at J to 8 bases, leaving 8 bases not matched to a gene. Germline lookup yields CDR1 SEHNR and CDR2 FQNEAQ (reference sequence). The CDR3 here is CASSQGSTGEAFF. CDR3 DNA: TGTGCCAGCAGCCAAGGTTCGACAGGGGAAGCTTTCTTT. Looking up the rest from reference TRBV7-9 and TRBJ1-1 gives the full variable domain: DTGVSQNPRHKITKRGQNVTFRCDPISEHNRLYWYRQTLGQGPEFLTYFQNEAQLEKSRLLSDRFSAERPKGSFSTLEIQRTEQGDSAMYLCASSQGSTGEAFFGQGTRLTVV.

The V call is TRBV7-2, the J call TRBJ2-1; 11 bases are shared with TRBD1. Looked up from germline, CDR1 is SGHTA and CDR2 is FQGNSA. The CDR3 length is 16 residues. The ends lost 0 bases at V and 5 bases at J; junction bases unmatched: 3. Written as DNA, the CDR3 is TGTGCCAGCAGCTTAGCGCCGGGACAGGGGGACAATGAGCAGTTCTTC. It is translated as CASSLAPGQGDNEQFF. Combining the CDR3 with reference TRBV7-2 and TRBJ2-1 gives the whole variable domain GAGVSQSPSNKVTEKGKDVELRCDPISGHTALYWYRQSLGQGLEFLIYFQGNSAPDKSGLPSDRFSAERTGGSVSTLTIQRTQQEDSAVYLCASSLAPGQGDNEQFFGPGTRLTVL.

J is TRBJ1-2 and V is TRBV7-9; D remains ambiguous. Germline V gene data show CDR1 as SEHNR and CDR2 as FQNEAQ (reference sequence). The CDR3 is 15 residues long. V shed 4 bases and J shed 3 bases, with 15 bases lying between them. The CDR3 reads CASSSRDSWDYGYTF. DNA of the CDR3: TGTGCCAGCAGCTCCCGCGACTCCTGGGACTATGGCTACACCTTC. The full variable domain, its missing parts supplied by reference TRBV7-9 and TRBJ1-2, is DTGVSQNPRHKITKRGQNVTFRCDPISEHNRLYWYRQTLGQGPEFLTYFQNEAQLEKSRLLSDRFSAERPKGSFSTLEIQRTEQGDSAMYLCASSSRDSWDYGYTFGSGTRLTVV.

This sequence joins TRBV7-9 and TRBJ2-1; 8 bases are shared with TRBD2. Germline assignment: CDR1 SEHNR and CDR2 FQNEAQ (reference sequence). This CDR3 comprises 14 residues. Trimming removed 7 bases from V and 4 bases from J; junction bases left unmatched: 6. Here the CDR3 DNA reads TGTGCCAGCATCCCGGGAGGGGGGTACAATGAGCAGTTCTTC. Residues: CASIPGGGYNEQFF.

The rearrangement uses TRBV7-9 and TRBJ1-4, with D hard to call. V shed 3 bases and J shed 8 bases, with 13 bases lying between them. Germline V gene data show CDR1 as SEHNR and CDR2 as FQNEAQ (reference sequence). This CDR3 spans 14 amino acids. DNA of the CDR3: TGTGCCAGCAGCTTCCGTGAGGGTCGGGAAAAACTGTTTTTT. Its translation is CASSFREGREKLFF.

This clonotype came up a few times. The rearrangement joins TRBV6-5 to TRBJ1-5; TRBD1 is a possible D gene (6 bases). V lost 5 bases and J lost 7, with 15 bases in between. Germline CDR1 MNHEY, CDR2 SVGAGI. The CDR3 sequence is 14 residues long. CDR3 loop: CASSQSDRGQPQHF. In DNA form, the CDR3 reads TGTGCCAGCAGTCAGTCGGACAGAGGGCAGCCCCAGCATTTT.

This clonotype was seen more than once but under ten times. The V gene is TRBV7-9, the J gene TRBJ1-1; D is uncertain. CDR3 length: 15 residues. V was trimmed by 5 bases and J by 7 bases, leaving 20 bases between them. In germline, CDR1 is SEHNR, CDR2 FQNEAQ (reference sequence). CDR3 protein: CASSPAEVQPIEAFF. Here the CDR3 DNA reads TGTGCCAGCAGCCCCGCTGAGGTGCAGCCGATTGAAGCTTTCTTT.